The 7 T cell receptor beta chains below were found in one sample sequenced in a study of blood T cell repertoires in COVID-19. Sequencing was performed with immunoSEQ multiplex PCR; in TCRdb, only in-frame clones are kept and a portion is missing. The repertoire consists of about 42,000 clones, with about 86% occurring once and the leading ten covering 40% to 55%. Sequencing was carried out using peripheral blood. The receptors were sampled from a human donor in a cohort sampled during active COVID-19.

The count of this clone is one. The chain is built from TRBV5-1 and TRBJ2-1; TRBD2 matches 13 bases. With V trimmed by 2 bases and J by 9 bases, 5 bases remained unmatched. From germline, CDR1 is SGHRS and CDR2 YFSETQ. There are 15 residues in the CDR3. CDR3 sequence reads: CASSLLAGGLGEQFF. The CDR3 DNA sequence: TGCGCCAGCAGCTTACTAGCGGGGGGGCTCGGTGAGCAGTTCTTC. Using reference TRBV5-1 and TRBJ2-1 for the parts outside the CDR3, the full variable domain is KAGVTQTPRYLIKTRGQQVTLSCSPISGHRSVSWYQQTPGQGLQFLFEYFSETQRNKGNFPGRFSGRQFSNSRSEMNVSTLELGDSALYLCASSLLAGGLGEQFFGPGTRLTVL.

The J gene is TRBJ2-3, the V gene TRBV27; possible D gene TRBD2, 5 bases. This CDR3 region has 14 residues. CDR1 and CDR2 from the germline V gene are MNHEY and SMNVEV (reference sequence). Trimming pared 4 bases from V and 4 bases from J, leaving 12 bases between. The CDR3 is CASSSASLADTQYF. The CDR3 nucleotides read TGTGCCAGCAGTTCGGCTAGCCTTGCAGATACGCAGTATTTT.

This clone has only one observation. V is TRBV6-1 and J is TRBJ1-4; D is perhaps TRBD1 (5 bases). The CDR3 spans 15 residues. Germline V gives CDR1 MNHNS, CDR2 SASEGT. V was shortened by 3 bases and J by 5 bases, with 13 bases between the two germline ends. CDR3 DNA: TGTGCCAGCAGTGATGGTGGGGGGAGAAATGAAAAACTGTTTTTT. Translated, it gives CASSDGGGRNEKLFF.

This sequence joins TRBV19 and TRBJ1-2; TRBD1 aligns across 7 bases. The CDR3 length is 13 residues. With V trimmed by 7 bases and J by 1 base, 3 bases remained unmatched. Germline CDR1 reads LNHDA; CDR2 reads SQIVND (reference sequence). Here the CDR3 DNA reads TGTGCCAGTACCCGGGACAGTAACTATGGCTACACCTTC. This codes for CASTRDSNYGYTF.

V and J are TRBV6-5 and TRBJ1-2; 10 nucleotides line up with TRBD1. V gave up 0 bases and J gave up 7 bases; unmatched junction bases: 5. The length of the CDR3 is 15 residues. The V gene's germline CDR1 is MNHEY and CDR2 SVGAGI. This CDR3 reads CASSYSTRQGAGYTF. In DNA form, the CDR3 reads TGTGCCAGCAGTTACTCGACGAGACAGGGGGCTGGCTACACCTTC.

The V call is TRBV27, the J call TRBJ1-4; D might be TRBD1 (5 bases). Trimming pared 3 bases from V and 0 bases from J, leaving 11 bases between. The CDR3 length is 16 residues. Germline V gene sequence: CDR1 MNHEY, CDR2 SMNVEV (reference sequence). The CDR3 sequence: CASSLVGGATNEKLFF. The CDR3 region has the DNA TGTGCCAGCAGTTTGGTGGGGGGGGCAACTAATGAAAAACTGTTTTTT.

The CDR3 loop reads CATGRDTEFESLHF. The DNA for the CDR3 is TGTGCCACCGGACGGGACACGGAATTCGAGTCCCTCCACTTT. This chain uses TRBV2 with TRBJ1-6, with a possible D match to TRBD1 (6 bases). The ends were cut back, 10 bases at V and 14 bases at J, with 24 bases in the middle. This CDR3 spans 14 amino acids. The germline V gene encodes CDR1 SNHLY and CDR2 FYNNEI.